This T cell receptor (beta chain) was sequenced for a study of Graves' ophthalmopathy and Graves' hyperthyroidism (dated 2018 in TCRdb). About the investigation overall: Peripheral blood was collected before any treatment was given, at the time of initial diagnosis. TCR beta repertoire signatures were used to distinguish Graves' ophthalmopathy from Graves' hyperthyroidism and to predict progression to ophthalmopathy. In total, some 140 blood samples were TCR-sequenced: 43 ophthalmopathy, around 75 hyperthyroidism and some 17 hyperthyroidism-to-ophthalmopathy patients. To explore V-J signatures distinguishing ophthalmopathy from hyperthyroidism, a discovery set of more than 95 patients (fewer than 45 ophthalmopathy, roughly 56 stable hyperthyroidism) was enrolled. The independent validation cohort included under 20 hyperthyroidism patients plus 17 patients who later progressed from hyperthyroidism to ophthalmopathy. In over 5 hyperthyroidism patients, the T-cell repertoire of thyroid tissue was compared with the T-cell repertoire of blood. After sampling, hyperthyroidism patients received methimazole starting at 30 mg daily, and ophthalmopathy patients received high-dose intravenous methylprednisolone. The study at large found these results: Among expanded thyroid clonotypes with frequency above 0.001, most also showed up in blood, which suggests that blood repertoires may reflect the thyroid immune response. Sample size was not predetermined statistically, and investigators were not blinded to group allocation. Ophthalmopathy was separated from stable hyperthyroidism by the 13-signature model with just under 90% sensitivity and 81.08% specificity in cross-validation and with 80%/75% in the test set. In validation, the model predicted ophthalmopathy progression with 55% to 71% sensitivity and less than 80% specificity; roughly 12 predicted patients were CT-confirmed with GO in a median of about 6.2 months.

Ophthalmopathy patients were characterized by moderately to severely active disease, a Clinical Activity Score of at least 3, a NOSPECS grade of at least 4, and a disease duration under 3 months. Patients were excluded if they had other autoimmune diseases, uncontrolled infections, pregnancy or lactation. Clinical symptoms, serum thyroxine, TRAb, thyroid ultrasound and orbital computed tomography formed the basis of the diagnosis. Ficoll-Paque density gradient centrifugation was used to isolate PBMCs from around 9.1 ml of fresh peripheral blood. Total RNA was extracted using Trizol reagent, and RNA quality was checked on an Agilent 2100 Bioanalyzer. The CDR3 runs 14 amino acids, cysteine and phenylalanine included. Kept here is only the CDR3 DNA, which spans 42 bases and is read in frame from base 1. CDR1 is given as SGHTA and CDR2 as FQGNSA, both from the germline V gene. The germline V and J ends show losses of 4 bases and 5 bases respectively, and no gene match explains 2 bases of the junction.

For repertoire sequencing, TCR beta CDR3 regions were amplified from RNA transcripts. HTBI primers and the Qiagen OneStep RT-PCR kit were used in a first-round RT-PCR, which was followed by a second-round multiplex PCR, size selection and purification. Libraries were sequenced on an Illumina HiSeq2000 using paired-end 100 bp reads. The original pipeline was this. Reads were processed with SOAPnuke, discarding reads with adapters, uncalled bases, mean Phred below 15, or no exact constant-primer or identifier match. COPE v1.2.5 was used to merge high-quality paired reads. Each unique nucleotide sequence was treated as a clonotype, and MiTCR v1.1 was used to align the clonotypes to the IMGT TRB V, D and J references. Only V-J combinations with frequency above 0.0001 were analysed, covering about 99% of repertoires. A TCR clonal expansion and chaos score per V-J combination was defined as the ratio of F50 clonal expansion to chaos observed in the TCRdist matrix. Welch's t-statistics and random forest were used to reduce the features to about 12 V-J combinations, which were then used as input to a naive Bayes classifier. Thyroid-blood repertoire similarity was quantified with the Morisita-Horn index. The public reads were reprocessed in TCRdb via fastp at Q25 and MiXCR, keeping in-frame beta chains. Records with the same CDR3 protein are collapsed into one entry carrying the most frequent genes and DNA. These V and J calls are TCRdb output, not the study's own analysis. The table for this sample lists 40,000 to 45,000 distinct CDR3 sequences; approximately 52% of them were counted only once. Together, the top ten hold roughly 18% of the sample.

Of note for this clonotype: Its antigen target is currently unknown. No base quality information exists; no much larger clone differs at one position.

Sample: peripheral blood. The chain was built from TRBV7-2 and TRBJ2-3; 11 bases in the junction line up with TRBD2. This receptor was obtained from an adult man with Graves' ophthalmopathy. The DNA sequence is given as TGTGCCAGCAGCTCTACTAGCGGGGGAGATACGCAGTATTTT. Translated, this gives CASSSTSGGDTQYF.